A single sample gave rise to the 10 T cell receptor beta chains below, sequenced in a study of OX40 agonist ivuxolimab in advanced cancers. The method was immunoSEQ multiplex PCR; TCRdb's version includes in-frame clones alone and lacks a portion of them. This sample has tens of thousands of clones, with 74% found just once. Here the sequenced sample was CD4+ or CD8+ T cells sorted from blood, taken in a trial of the OX40 agonist ivuxolimab. These receptor sequences come from an adult with an advanced solid tumor such as melanoma, head and neck, liver or kidney cancer.

The CDR3 region is CATSRWPRGSGNTIYF. CDR3 DNA: TGTGCCACCAGCAGATGGCCCAGGGGCTCTGGAAACACCATATATTTT. The chain combines TRBV15 with TRBJ1-3, with D tentatively TRBD1 (6 bases). The CDR3 extends over 16 amino acids. V was clipped by 2 bases and J by 0 bases, with 11 bases between them. CDR1 is LNHNV and CDR2 is YYDKDF in the germline V gene (reference sequence).

The chain recombines TRBV29-1 with TRBJ2-6; D remains unclear. From germline, CDR1 is SQVTM and CDR2 ANQGSEA. Between the trimmed V and J ends, which lost 6 bases and 4 bases, there was a span of 10 bases. CDR3 length: 13 amino acids. In DNA, the CDR3 is TGCAGCGTGGTAAGGACCGGGGCCAACGTCCTGACTTTC. The encoded protein is CSVVRTGANVLTF.

The CDR3 here is CASSQSQGAVGELFF. The CDR3 nucleotides are TGCGCCAGCAGCCAATCCCAGGGGGCAGTCGGGGAGCTGTTTTTT. This chain links TRBV4-1 with TRBJ2-2, with TRBD1 identical over 8 bases. Germline V gene sequence: CDR1 MGHRA, CDR2 YSYEKL. This CDR3 is built from 15 residues. V trimming: 2 bases; J trimming: 7 bases; junction bases outside the gene matches: 6.

This clone appeared a few times. This chain connects TRBV6-1 to TRBJ2-4; TRBD1 agrees at 7 bases. This CDR3 comprises 12 residues. Germline values: CDR1 MNHNS, CDR2 SASEGT. The trim removed 9 bases at V and 11 bases at J, leaving 10 bases unmatched. The CDR3 protein is CASGDRVSLQYF. The CDR3 DNA sequence: TGTGCCAGTGGAGACAGGGTTTCCCTTCAGTACTTC.

The CDR3 protein is CASSLDGPQYF. CDR3 coding DNA: TGCGCCAGCAGCTTGGATGGTCCCCAGTACTTC. The V call is TRBV5-1, the J call TRBJ2-5; D not certain. V was pared by 0 bases and J by 9 bases, with 6 bases between. The CDR3 extends over 11 amino acids. Germline CDR1 is SGHRS and CDR2 is YFSETQ.

The chain is built from TRBV30 and TRBJ1-5; 7 bases line up with TRBD1. The ends lost 2 bases at V and 6 bases at J; junction bases unmatched: 7. The CDR3 totals 14 residues. Germline V gene sequence: CDR1 GTSNPN, CDR2 SVGIG (reference sequence). CDR3 DNA: TGTGCCTGGAGTACAGGGGTCGGGGGTCAGCCCCAGCATTTT. Protein product: CAWSTGVGGQPQHF.

This clone was seen more than once but under ten times. The chain recombines TRBV21-1 with TRBJ1-1. TRBV21-1 is deemed a pseudogene. This CDR3 has 16 amino acids. The CDR3 is CASSKGGRESDTEAFF. The CDR3 bases are TGTGCCAGCAGCAAAGGAGGAAGGGAGTCCGACACTGAAGCTTTCTTT.

The chain links TRBV19 to TRBJ1-6; TRBD1 aligns across 7 bases. After removal of 3 bases from V and 6 bases from J, the junction contained 2 bases not matched to a gene. The germline CDR1 and CDR2 sequences are LNHDA and SQIVND (reference sequence). The CDR3 runs to 14 residues. The CDR3 DNA reads as TGTGCCAGTAGTATCCGGGACAGTAATTCACCCCTCCACTTT. Encoded protein: CASSIRDSNSPLHF.

This chain links TRBV11-2 with TRBJ2-7, with TRBD2 as a possible D gene (6 bases). CDR3 length: 15 amino acids. Per germline, CDR1 SGHAT and CDR2 FQNNGV. Trimming removed 4 bases from V and 0 bases from J, with 13 bases in between. CDR3 in amino acids: CASSYDASASYEQYF. Here the CDR3 DNA reads TGTGCCAGCAGCTACGATGCTAGCGCCTCCTACGAGCAGTACTTC.

The chain employs TRBV5-1 and TRBJ1-1, with D maybe TRBD1 (6 bases). This CDR3 is built from 15 residues. Trimming stripped 4 bases from V and 0 bases from J, with 13 bases between. CDR1 SGHRS and CDR2 YFSETQ come from the germline V gene. The CDR3 DNA is TGCGCCAGCAGCCCAACGGGACAAATGAACACTGAAGCTTTCTTT. The encoded protein is CASSPTGQMNTEAFF.